This T cell receptor (beta chain) was profiled in a study of memory CD8 T cells in hepatitis C reinfection. The wider study: Reinfection meant HCV RNA positivity after two negatives ≥60 days apart. Between 3 and 8 weeks after reinfection detection, peak samples were drawn.

Germline V gene data show CDR1 as SNHLY and CDR2 as FYNNEI. The CDR3 has 14 amino acids. Here immunoSEQ multiplex PCR was the method, and the copy in TCRdb shows in-frame clones only, minus some. The sample includes around 45,000 clones, around nine tenths of them seen just once. This sample's time point: peak reinfection, 3 to 8 weeks after reinfection detection. The sorted cells went straight to TCR sequencing with no prior in vitro expansion. Donors came from people who inject drugs enrolled in HEPCO, Canada. At all three reinfection time points, viable CD3+ CD8+ CD45RO- cells from a couple of donors served as controls. Concerning this clone itself: The junction differs from germline at one of its ends, possibly a read error.

The rearrangement links TRBV2 to TRBJ2-1, with D uncertain. Input material: naive CD8+ T cells sorted from blood. This receptor was identified in a man between 18 and 35 years old with hepatitis C virus infection. CDR3 DNA: TGTGCCAGCAGTGAAGCGCTCGGCCACAATGAGCGGTTCTTC. It yields the protein CASSEALGHNERFF.